The rows below give T cell receptor beta chains drawn from one sample of a study of OX40 agonist ivuxolimab in advanced cancers. Produced via immunoSEQ multiplex PCR; TCRdb's table is partial and in-frame only. This sample has about 70,000 clones, with about 85% found just once. The material sequenced was CD4+ or CD8+ T cells sorted from blood, taken in a trial of the OX40 agonist ivuxolimab. The source of these receptors is an adult with an advanced solid tumor such as melanoma, head and neck, liver or kidney cancer. CDR3s include the opening cysteine and the closing phenylalanine or tryptophan. Each record gives: clone size, V gene, J gene, D gene, CDR3 protein, CDR3 DNA. D genes are given only for firm matches. The size field is filled for only some rows; it gives once, few, many or a size class.

.	TRBV18	TRBJ1-6	.	CASSPTETNNSPLHF	TGTGCCAGCTCACCGACCGAGACAAACAATTCACCCCTCCACTTT
once	TRBV28	TRBJ1-2	.	CASSLGGSYGYTF	TGTGCCAGCAGCTTAGGGGGATCCTATGGCTACACCTTC
.	TRBV7-2	TRBJ2-7	TRBD2	CASSRKLGGSSYEQYF	TGTGCCAGCAGCCGAAAACTCGGGGGGAGCTCCTACGAGCAGTACTTC
.	TRBV7-9	TRBJ1-2	TRBD1	CASSYRGRQGYTF	TGTGCCAGCAGCTACAGGGGGCGTCAAGGCTACACCTTC
.	TRBV6-1	TRBJ2-1	.	CASSDPRSGGNEQFF	TGTGCCAGCAGTGACCCCCGGTCTGGGGGCAATGAGCAGTTCTTC
.	TRBV6-6	TRBJ1-2	TRBD1	CASSFTETGVYGYTF	TGTGCCAGCAGTTTCACCGAGACAGGGGTTTATGGCTACACCTTC
.	TRBV11-1	TRBJ1-1	.	CASSLNSWNTEAFF	TGTGCCAGCAGCTTAAACAGCTGGAACACTGAAGCTTTCTTT
.	TRBV19	TRBJ2-6	TRBD1	CASSAGQGAPTGANVLTF	TGTGCCAGTAGCGCGGGACAGGGGGCCCCTACTGGGGCCAACGTCCTGACTTTC
few	TRBV6-4	TRBJ2-5	.	CASRMKVAVQETQYF	TGTGCCAGCAGGATGAAGGTAGCGGTCCAAGAGACCCAGTACTTC
.	TRBV28	TRBJ1-4	TRBD1	CASSAPGQGGFLFF	TGTGCCAGCAGTGCCCCGGGACAGGGGGGGTTTTTGTTTTTT
.	TRBV2	TRBJ2-3	TRBD2	CASRRLAGSTDTQYF	TGTGCCAGCAGGCGACTAGCGGGGAGCACAGATACGCAGTATTTT
.	TRBV5-1	TRBJ1-1	.	CASGDGNTEAFF	TGCGCCAGCGGGGACGGGAACACTGAAGCTTTCTTT
.	TRBV7-9	TRBJ2-7	.	CASSPRHSSYEQYF	TGTGCCAGCAGCCCCAGACACAGCTCCTACGAGCAGTACTTC
.	TRBV28	TRBJ1-4	.	CASSFGGAREKLFF	TGTGCCAGCAGTTTCGGGGGGGCAAGGGAAAAACTGTTTTTT
.	TRBV5-1	TRBJ1-6	.	CASSPGGSVVVESLHF	TGCGCCAGCAGCCCCGGGGGTTCTGTGGTTGTGGAGTCCCTCCACTTT
.	TRBV27	TRBJ1-5	TRBD1	CASKGQGGDNQPQHF	TGTGCCAGCAAAGGACAGGGGGGAGACAATCAGCCCCAGCATTTT
.	TRBV6-5	TRBJ2-2	.	CASKGAGELFF	TGTGCCAGCAAGGGGGCCGGGGAGCTGTTTTTT
.	TRBV9	TRBJ1-1	.	CASSVRGGTEAFF	TGTGCCAGCAGCGTCAGGGGTGGCACTGAAGCTTTCTTT
.	TRBV6-5	TRBJ1-1	TRBD1	CASSTGTGGGAFF	TGTGCCAGCAGTACCGGGACAGGAGGCGGTGCTTTCTTT
medium-sized	TRBV10-2	TRBJ1-5	TRBD1	CASRRGQGNQPQHF	TGCGCCAGCAGGCGGGGACAGGGCAATCAGCCCCAGCATTTT
.	TRBV5-1	TRBJ2-7	.	CASSPHPGPSYEQYF	TGCGCCAGCAGCCCCCACCCGGGTCCCTCCTACGAGCAGTACTTC
.	TRBV28	TRBJ1-1	.	CASSFQPKVNTEAFF	TGTGCCAGCAGTTTCCAACCGAAGGTGAACACTGAAGCTTTCTTT
.	TRBV7-9	TRBJ1-4	.	CASSPSSGEKLFF	TGTGCCAGCAGCCCTTCATCTGGTGAAAAACTGTTTTTT
.	TRBV4-2	TRBJ1-4	.	CASSPQGTRNNEKLFF	TGTGCCAGCAGCCCTCAAGGGACCCGCAACAATGAAAAACTGTTTTTT
many	TRBV7-2	TRBJ2-2	.	CASSLGWFRGGELFF	TGTGCCAGCAGCTTAGGATGGTTCCGAGGGGGGGAGCTGTTTTTT
.	TRBV28	TRBJ2-5	TRBD2	CASSSLTSVIETQYF	TGTGCCAGCAGTTCCCTTACTAGCGTTATTGAGACCCAGTACTTC
.	TRBV7-9	TRBJ2-1	TRBD1	CASSRPGTVNNEQFF	TGTGCCAGCAGTAGACCCGGGACAGTAAACAATGAGCAGTTCTTC
.	TRBV5-4	TRBJ1-6	.	CASSLTGTSPLHF	TGTGCCAGCAGCTTAACAGGGACTTCACCCCTCCACTTT
.	TRBV27	TRBJ1-1	.	CASSLNRMNTEAFF	TGTGCCAGCAGTTTAAATAGGATGAACACTGAAGCTTTCTTT
.	TRBV6-6	TRBJ1-2	TRBD1	CATRVLDRGHGYTF	TGTGCCACCAGGGTTCTCGACAGGGGCCATGGCTACACCTTC
.	TRBV9	TRBJ2-1	TRBD2	CASSVTSGSSYNEQFF	TGTGCCAGCAGCGTGACGAGCGGGAGCTCCTACAATGAGCAGTTCTTC
.	TRBV6-1	TRBJ1-5	.	CASSVPRDSQPQHF	TGTGCCAGCAGTGTCCCCAGGGATAGTCAGCCCCAGCATTTT
few	TRBV4-3	TRBJ1-1	.	CASSHTGRLVTEAFF	TGCGCCAGCAGCCATACCGGACGCTTGGTAACTGAAGCTTTCTTT
.	TRBV18	TRBJ2-7	TRBD2	CASSPGTSDYEQYF	TGTGCCAGCTCTCCCGGGACTAGCGACTACGAGCAGTACTTC
.	TRBV27	TRBJ2-6	.	CASSLEGGYKTSGANVLTF	TGTGCCAGCAGTTTAGAGGGGGGGTACAAAACCTCTGGGGCCAACGTCCTGACTTTC
.	TRBV5-8	TRBJ2-1	.	CASSGWSGSSYNEQFF	TGTGCCAGCAGCGGATGGAGCGGAAGCTCCTACAATGAGCAGTTCTTC
.	TRBV28	TRBJ2-1	.	CASSPPGGGAYNEQFF	TGTGCCAGCAGTCCTCCTGGGGGCGGAGCCTACAATGAGCAGTTCTTC
.	TRBV28	TRBJ2-3	TRBD1	CASSTSGTGATDTQYF	TGTGCCAGCAGTACCTCCGGGACAGGGGCCACAGATACGCAGTATTTT
once	TRBV7-2	TRBJ2-7	.	CASSRSRSALRQYF	TGTGCCAGCAGCAGGAGTAGGTCCGCCCTCCGGCAGTACTTC
.	TRBV30	TRBJ2-7	TRBD2	CASLRGGSYEQYF	TGTGCCTCCCTCCGGGGGGGGAGTTACGAGCAGTACTTC
.	TRBV4-2	TRBJ1-1	.	CASSQDFGSTEAFF	TGTGCCAGCAGCCAAGATTTTGGAAGCACTGAAGCTTTCTTT
.	TRBV10-3	TRBJ2-5	TRBD2	CAISESLAGEMETQYF	TGTGCCATCAGTGAGTCGCTAGCGGGGGAAATGGAGACCCAGTACTTC
medium-sized	TRBV28	TRBJ1-4	.	CASSLWLLPSPTNEKLFF	TGTGCCAGCAGTTTATGGCTATTGCCAAGCCCAACTAATGAAAAACTGTTTTTT
.	TRBV28	TRBJ1-2	TRBD1	CASRPSPGQGIYGYTF	TGTGCCAGCAGACCTTCCCCGGGACAGGGCATATATGGCTACACCTTC
few	TRBV5-4	TRBJ1-5	TRBD1	CASSAGTGDGQPQHF	TGTGCCAGCAGCGCCGGGACAGGGGACGGACAGCCCCAGCATTTT
.	TRBV6-6	TRBJ2-5	.	CASSPQEPGAQYF	TGTGCCAGCAGTCCACAGGAGCCCGGGGCCCAGTACTTC
.	TRBV9	TRBJ2-1	TRBD2	CASSVGLAGDNEQFF	TGTGCCAGCAGCGTAGGACTAGCGGGGGACAATGAGCAGTTCTTC